This T cell receptor (beta chain) was captured by sequencing in a study of metastatic and nonmetastatic thyroid tumors (dated by TCRdb to the early 2020s). With respect to the entire study: For patients with malignant and with benign thyroid disease, the researchers compared repertoires between peripheral blood samples and tumor or nodule tissue samples. Points the paper makes about the study in general: In both blood and tumor samples, TCR beta diversity was reported to be significantly higher in malignant tumors than in benign nodules.

Before undergoing thyroid surgery, none of the patients had been given any kind of treatment. Using T-cell receptor beta sequencing, the study looked back at clinical samples from patients collected from the early 2010s to the late 2010s. Library preparation employed PCR. This sample was sequenced with an Illumina HiSeq 4000. High-throughput sequencing was used to profile the TCR beta-chain CDR3 region of each patient. Per the authors' processing: The researchers built a classifier to tell apart papillary thyroid cancer patients with distant metastasis, based on CDR3 differences among clinicopathological groups. The Shannon index was used to assess repertoire diversity, and the Morisita-Horn index was used to assess tumor-blood repertoire similarity. Using fastp at Q25 and MiXCR, TCRdb reprocessed the public reads and kept productive beta chains. The V and J calls were not made by the authors but by TCRdb's processing. This sample lists 30,000 to 35,000 clones; about 32% were detected once. Over 25% of the sample goes to the ten largest clones.

The table lists this clone with a few counts. This clone's antigen is unknown. No base qualities exist here, and no much larger clone lies one base off it. The junction carries 16 bases between V and J, which are trimmed by 3 bases and 5 bases respectively. The germline V gene (reference sequence) yields DFQATT for CDR1 and SNEGSKA for CDR2. From the cysteine through the phenylalanine, the CDR3 covers 14 amino acids. Left in the record is the CDR3 DNA by itself, 42 bases read in frame from the first base. The receptor was isolated from a female donor with papillary thyroid cancer or a benign thyroid nodule (not recorded which). Some clones in this sample may be carry-over from other donors' samples. The sequenced sample consisted of blood. The receptor chain draws on TRBV20-1 and TRBJ1-1, with TRBD1 as a weak D call on 5 bases. The nucleotide sequence is TGCAGTGCTAGGGGCTCAGGGTATGAGACTGAAGCTTTCTTT. This gives the protein CSARGSGYETEAFF.